The rows below give T cell receptor beta chains drawn from one sample of a study of metastatic and nonmetastatic thyroid tumors. TCRdb ran MiXCR on the PCR reads. The sample lists 75,000 to 100,000 clones, 10% to 15% occurring once. Source material: blood. Every receptor here comes from a female donor with papillary thyroid cancer or a benign thyroid nodule (not recorded which). Some clones in this sample may be carry-over from other donors' samples. CDR3s include the opening cysteine and the closing phenylalanine or tryptophan. D genes are given only for firm matches. Clone size, where shown, is once, few, many, or a class for clones that have expanded.

j_gene: TRBJ2-3; d_gene: TRBD1; v_gene: TRBV7-9; abundance: many; CDR3nt: TGTGCCAGCAGCTACAATCCCTCACCGACAGGGGGCAGCACAGATACGCAGTATTTT; CDR3aa: CASSYNPSPTGGSTDTQYF
j_gene: TRBJ1-1; d_gene: .; v_gene: TRBV3-1; abundance: many; CDR3nt: TGTGCCAGCAGCCCCCGAGGGGGGGATGTCACTGAAGCTTTCTTT; CDR3aa: CASSPRGGDVTEAFF
j_gene: TRBJ2-3; d_gene: .; v_gene: TRBV20-1; abundance: many; CDR3nt: TGCAGTGCCAGCAGGGACGGACACACTAGCACAGATACGCAGTATTTT; CDR3aa: CSASRDGHTSTDTQYF
j_gene: TRBJ2-1; d_gene: .; v_gene: TRBV5-1; abundance: many; CDR3nt: TGCGCCAGCAGCTTGGGTAACAGGGAAAGGGCCTACAATGAGCAGTTCTTC; CDR3aa: CASSLGNRERAYNEQFF
j_gene: TRBJ2-5; d_gene: .; v_gene: TRBV30; abundance: many; CDR3nt: TGTGCCTGGAGTGTCTTCGGGAGAGAGACCCAGTACTTC; CDR3aa: CAWSVFGRETQYF
j_gene: TRBJ1-1; d_gene: .; v_gene: TRBV2; abundance: many; CDR3nt: TGTGCCAGCAAAACAACCATGAACACTGAAGCTTTCTTT; CDR3aa: CASKTTMNTEAFF
j_gene: TRBJ2-7; d_gene: TRBD1; v_gene: TRBV20-1; abundance: many; CDR3nt: TGCAGTGCTAGAGAGTTCGGACAGGGGAATTACGAGCAGTACTTC; CDR3aa: CSAREFGQGNYEQYF
j_gene: TRBJ1-1; d_gene: TRBD1; v_gene: TRBV29-1; abundance: many; CDR3nt: TGCAGCGTTGAAGATAGGGGGACAGACGCTATTACTGAAGCTTTCTTT; CDR3aa: CSVEDRGTDAITEAFF
j_gene: TRBJ2-7; d_gene: TRBD2; v_gene: TRBV20-1; abundance: few; CDR3nt: TGCAGTGCTAGAGGACTAGCCCTATACGAGCAGTACTTC; CDR3aa: CSARGLALYEQYF
j_gene: TRBJ1-4; d_gene: .; v_gene: TRBV4-3; abundance: .; CDR3nt: TGCGCCAGCAGCAGAGGGTTCGGTGAAAAACTGTTTTTT; CDR3aa: CASSRGFGEKLFF
j_gene: TRBJ2-7; d_gene: TRBD2; v_gene: TRBV28; abundance: few; CDR3nt: TGTGCCAGCAGTTCTCCCTGGACTAGCGGGTTATCCTACGAGCAGTACTTC; CDR3aa: CASSSPWTSGLSYEQYF
j_gene: TRBJ2-5; d_gene: TRBD1; v_gene: TRBV12-3/TRBV12-4; abundance: many; CDR3nt: TGTGCCAGCAGTCAGACAGGGCAAGAGACCCAGTACTTC; CDR3aa: CASSQTGQETQYF
j_gene: TRBJ2-1; d_gene: TRBD2; v_gene: TRBV2; abundance: many; CDR3nt: TGTGCCAGCAGTGCATTACTTAGCGGGAATGAGCAGTTCTTC; CDR3aa: CASSALLSGNEQFF
j_gene: TRBJ1-6; d_gene: .; v_gene: TRBV9; abundance: many; CDR3nt: TGTGCCAGCAGCCCCGACAGGCTAAATTCACCCCTCCACTTT; CDR3aa: CASSPDRLNSPLHF
j_gene: TRBJ2-7; d_gene: .; v_gene: TRBV16; abundance: many; CDR3nt: TGTGCCAGCAGCCAATCGTTCAGTAGCAACGAGCAGTACTTC; CDR3aa: CASSQSFSSNEQYF
j_gene: TRBJ2-7; d_gene: TRBD1; v_gene: TRBV19; abundance: many; CDR3nt: TGTGCCAGTAGTATCGGGACAGGGTCACCCTACGAGCAGTACTTC; CDR3aa: CASSIGTGSPYEQYF
j_gene: TRBJ2-5; d_gene: .; v_gene: TRBV25-1; abundance: .; CDR3nt: TGTGCCAGCAAACCGAGAGCGGAGCAAGAGACCCAGTACTTC; CDR3aa: CASKPRAEQETQYF
j_gene: TRBJ1-4; d_gene: .; v_gene: TRBV6-1; abundance: many; CDR3nt: TGTGCCAGCAGCCCTGCGACGGGAGGGGAAAAACTGTTTTTT; CDR3aa: CASSPATGGEKLFF
j_gene: TRBJ1-5; d_gene: .; v_gene: TRBV28; abundance: many; CDR3nt: TGTGCCAGCAGTCCCGTAGATAGCAATCAGCCCCAGCATTTT; CDR3aa: CASSPVDSNQPQHF
j_gene: TRBJ2-3; d_gene: .; v_gene: TRBV27; abundance: many; CDR3nt: TGTGCCAGCAGTTCACTAGCTAATGGAGGGACAGATACGCAGTATTTT; CDR3aa: CASSSLANGGTDTQYF
j_gene: TRBJ2-7; d_gene: .; v_gene: TRBV19; abundance: many; CDR3nt: TGTGCCAGTAGTATAGGGGCGTCGTACGAGCAGTACTTC; CDR3aa: CASSIGASYEQYF
j_gene: TRBJ2-7; d_gene: TRBD1; v_gene: TRBV6-5; abundance: many; CDR3nt: TGTGCCAGCAGTTACGTGACAGGGACCTACGAGCAGTACTTC; CDR3aa: CASSYVTGTYEQYF
j_gene: TRBJ2-7; d_gene: TRBD1; v_gene: TRBV18; abundance: many; CDR3nt: TGTGCCAGCTCCTCGAACAGGGGTCACGAGCAGTACTTC; CDR3aa: CASSSNRGHEQYF
j_gene: TRBJ1-1; d_gene: .; v_gene: TRBV20-1; abundance: many; CDR3nt: TGCAGTGCTAGGGCAGGGTATCCCCTTGCTGAAGCTTTCTTT; CDR3aa: CSARAGYPLAEAFF
j_gene: TRBJ2-7; d_gene: TRBD1; v_gene: TRBV5-1; abundance: many; CDR3nt: TGCGCCACCCGCAGCTCGCCGGGACAGAGCTACGAGCAGTACTTC; CDR3aa: CATRSSPGQSYEQYF
j_gene: TRBJ1-2; d_gene: .; v_gene: TRBV18; abundance: many; CDR3nt: TGTGCCAGCTCACCAGTAGGGGACTATGGCTACACCTTC; CDR3aa: CASSPVGDYGYTF
j_gene: TRBJ1-3; d_gene: .; v_gene: TRBV5-6; abundance: many; CDR3nt: TGTGCCAGCAGCTTTCAGGGGACTGGAAACACCATATATTTT; CDR3aa: CASSFQGTGNTIYF
j_gene: TRBJ1-1; d_gene: .; v_gene: TRBV20-1; abundance: many; CDR3nt: TGCAGTGCTAGAGACCACTGGTTGGAAGCTTTCTTT; CDR3aa: CSARDHWLEAFF
j_gene: TRBJ2-7; d_gene: .; v_gene: TRBV5-1; abundance: many; CDR3nt: TGCGCCAGCAGCTTGAAGGCAGGGGGGTCCTACGAGCAGTACTTC; CDR3aa: CASSLKAGGSYEQYF
j_gene: TRBJ2-2; d_gene: TRBD2; v_gene: TRBV18; abundance: many; CDR3nt: TGTGCCAGCTCGGCGGGGACTAGCGGAACCGGGGAGCTGTTTTTT; CDR3aa: CASSAGTSGTGELFF
j_gene: TRBJ2-7; d_gene: .; v_gene: TRBV20-1; abundance: many; CDR3nt: TGCAGTGCTAAAACCCCCACTAGCTTAGACGAGCAGTACTTC; CDR3aa: CSAKTPTSLDEQYF
j_gene: TRBJ1-4; d_gene: .; v_gene: TRBV5-8; abundance: many; CDR3nt: TGTGCCAGCAGCGCGACACAGGAGAGAAATGAAAAACTGTTTTTT; CDR3aa: CASSATQERNEKLFF
j_gene: TRBJ1-1; d_gene: .; v_gene: TRBV2; abundance: many; CDR3nt: TGTGCCAGCAGCAAACGCGGGGGGGGCAACACTGAAGCTTTCTTT; CDR3aa: CASSKRGGGNTEAFF
j_gene: TRBJ2-4; d_gene: .; v_gene: TRBV20-1; abundance: many; CDR3nt: TGCAGCGCTAGCGACTTAGCCAAAAACATTCAGTACTTC; CDR3aa: CSASDLAKNIQYF
j_gene: TRBJ2-1; d_gene: TRBD2; v_gene: TRBV29-1; abundance: many; CDR3nt: TGCAGCAGTACAGGGGGGAAAGGACTAGCGGGAGATGGTTACAATGAGCAGTTCTTC; CDR3aa: CSSTGGKGLAGDGYNEQFF
j_gene: TRBJ2-7; d_gene: .; v_gene: TRBV6-2/TRBV6-3; abundance: many; CDR3nt: TGTGCCAGCAGTACACGTAACGAGCAGTACTTC; CDR3aa: CASSTRNEQYF
j_gene: TRBJ2-1; d_gene: .; v_gene: TRBV9; abundance: many; CDR3nt: TGTGCCAGCAGCGACCATATGGCGGGAAACTCCTACAATGAGCAGTTCTTC; CDR3aa: CASSDHMAGNSYNEQFF
j_gene: TRBJ1-1; d_gene: TRBD1; v_gene: TRBV7-9; abundance: many; CDR3nt: TGTGCCAGCAGCCCCAGGACAGGGAGACACACTGAAGCTTTCTTT; CDR3aa: CASSPRTGRHTEAFF
j_gene: TRBJ2-7; d_gene: .; v_gene: TRBV7-2; abundance: many; CDR3nt: TGTGCCAGCAGCGGAATGGGCTCCTACGAGCAGTACTTC; CDR3aa: CASSGMGSYEQYF
j_gene: TRBJ2-7; d_gene: TRBD2; v_gene: TRBV19; abundance: many; CDR3nt: TGTGCCAGTACGCGGACAGCGGGGGACTACGAGCAGTACTTC; CDR3aa: CASTRTAGDYEQYF
j_gene: TRBJ1-1; d_gene: .; v_gene: TRBV9; abundance: .; CDR3nt: TGTGCCAGCAGCCCTACCGGGACATGGGGCAGGGAAGCTTTCTTT; CDR3aa: CASSPTGTWGREAFF
j_gene: TRBJ2-7; d_gene: TRBD2; v_gene: TRBV6-2/TRBV6-3; abundance: .; CDR3nt: TGTGCCAGCAGTTACGACATCGTTAAGCCGGGACTAGCTGGATTCGAGCAGTACTTC; CDR3aa: CASSYDIVKPGLAGFEQYF
j_gene: TRBJ2-2; d_gene: TRBD1; v_gene: TRBV25-1; abundance: many; CDR3nt: TGTGCCAGCAGCCGGGACAGGGGAATCACCGGGGAGCTGTTTTTT; CDR3aa: CASSRDRGITGELFF
j_gene: TRBJ2-2; d_gene: .; v_gene: TRBV6-1; abundance: medium-sized; CDR3nt: TGTGCCATGACCCCAGACCATGGGGGTGCCGGGGAGCTGTTTTTT; CDR3aa: CAMTPDHGGAGELFF
j_gene: TRBJ2-5; d_gene: .; v_gene: TRBV7-7; abundance: few; CDR3nt: TGTGCTAGCAGCAGAACGAGCTACCAAGAGACCCAGTACTTC; CDR3aa: CASSRTSYQETQYF
j_gene: TRBJ1-2; d_gene: .; v_gene: TRBV4-1; abundance: many; CDR3nt: TGCGCCAGCAGCCAAGTGGGCAGGGGAGGGGGCTACACCTTC; CDR3aa: CASSQVGRGGGYTF
j_gene: TRBJ2-7; d_gene: TRBD2; v_gene: TRBV27; abundance: many; CDR3nt: TGTGCCAGCAGTTTTTCGGTCGACGAGCGGGAGGCCTCCTACGAGCAGTACTTC; CDR3aa: CASSFSVDEREASYEQYF
j_gene: TRBJ2-2; d_gene: TRBD2; v_gene: TRBV25-1; abundance: .; CDR3nt: TGTGCCAGCACCCCAGGTATGGGAAATGGACTAGCGCTTGTCCCCGGGGAGCTGTTTTTT; CDR3aa: CASTPGMGNGLALVPGELFF
j_gene: TRBJ2-1; d_gene: TRBD2; v_gene: TRBV6-1; abundance: many; CDR3nt: TGTGCCAGCGGGCGGGGGTTGATCAATGAGCAGTTCTTC; CDR3aa: CASGRGLINEQFF
j_gene: TRBJ2-1; d_gene: TRBD2; v_gene: TRBV27; abundance: many; CDR3nt: TGTGCCAGCAGTCGACCGGGGGTGGGACTACCTGAGCAGTTCTTC; CDR3aa: CASSRPGVGLPEQFF